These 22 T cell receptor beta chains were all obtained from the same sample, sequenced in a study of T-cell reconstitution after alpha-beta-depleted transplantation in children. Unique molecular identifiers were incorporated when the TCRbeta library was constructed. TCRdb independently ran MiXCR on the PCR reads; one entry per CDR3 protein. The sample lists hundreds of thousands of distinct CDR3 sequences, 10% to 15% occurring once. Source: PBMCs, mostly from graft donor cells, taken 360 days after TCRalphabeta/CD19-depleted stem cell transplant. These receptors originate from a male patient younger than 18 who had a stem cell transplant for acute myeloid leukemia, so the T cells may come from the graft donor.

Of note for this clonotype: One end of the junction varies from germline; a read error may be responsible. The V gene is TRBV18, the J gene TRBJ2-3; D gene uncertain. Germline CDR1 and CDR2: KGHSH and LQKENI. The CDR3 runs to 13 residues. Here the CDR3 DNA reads TGTGCCACCTCACCAATCGGGACAGATACGCAGTATTTT. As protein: CATSPIGTDTQYF.

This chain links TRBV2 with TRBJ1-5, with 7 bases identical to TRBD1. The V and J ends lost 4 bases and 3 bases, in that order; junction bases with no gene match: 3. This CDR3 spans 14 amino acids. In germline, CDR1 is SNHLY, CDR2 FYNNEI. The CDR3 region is CASSGDRDNQPQHF. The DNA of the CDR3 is TGTGCCAGCAGTGGGGACAGAGACAATCAGCCCCAGCATTTT. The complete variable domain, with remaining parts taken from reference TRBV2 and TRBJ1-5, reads EPEVTQTPSHQVTQMGQEVILRCVPISNHLYFYWYRQILGQKVEFLVSFYNNEISEKSEIFDDQFSVERPDGSNFTLKIRSTKLEDSAMYFCASSGDRDNQPQHFGDGTRLSIL.

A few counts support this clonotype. The CDR3 loop is CASSRRDRVPYEQYF. DNA of the CDR3: TGTGCCAGCAGCAGGAGAGACAGGGTTCCCTACGAGCAGTACTTC. The gene calls are TRBV7-8 and TRBJ2-7; 7 nucleotides line up with TRBD1. The CDR3 spans 15 residues. Trimming took 5 bases from V and 2 from J; bases not matched to a gene: 9. Germline V lookup: CDR1 SGHVS, CDR2 FQNEAQ. Drawing the rest from reference TRBV7-8 and TRBJ2-7, the complete variable domain is GAGVSQSPRYKVAKRGQDVALRCDPISGHVSLFWYQQALGQGPEFLTYFQNEAQLDKSGLPSDRFFAERPEGSVSTLKIQRTQQEDSAVYLCASSRRDRVPYEQYFGPGTRLTVT.

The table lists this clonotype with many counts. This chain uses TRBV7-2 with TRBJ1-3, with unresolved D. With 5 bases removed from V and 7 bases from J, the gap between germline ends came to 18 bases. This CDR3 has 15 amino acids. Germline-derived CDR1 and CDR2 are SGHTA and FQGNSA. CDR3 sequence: CASSLRWSLGNTIYF. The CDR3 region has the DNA TGTGCCAGCAGCCTCCGGTGGTCTTTAGGGAACACCATATATTTT.

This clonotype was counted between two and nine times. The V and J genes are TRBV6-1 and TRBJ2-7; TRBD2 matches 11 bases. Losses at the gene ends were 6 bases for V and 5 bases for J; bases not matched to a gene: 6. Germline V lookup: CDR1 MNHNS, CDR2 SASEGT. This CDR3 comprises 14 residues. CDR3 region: CASSVAGGHNEQYF. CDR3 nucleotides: TGTGCCAGCAGCGTAGCGGGAGGGCACAACGAGCAGTACTTC.

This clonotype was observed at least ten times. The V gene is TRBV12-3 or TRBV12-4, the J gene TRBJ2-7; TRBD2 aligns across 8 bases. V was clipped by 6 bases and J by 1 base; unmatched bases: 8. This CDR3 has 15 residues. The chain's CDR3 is CASSSTSGVSYEQYF. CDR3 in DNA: TGTGCCAGCAGCTCCACTAGCGGTGTTTCCTACGAGCAGTACTTC.

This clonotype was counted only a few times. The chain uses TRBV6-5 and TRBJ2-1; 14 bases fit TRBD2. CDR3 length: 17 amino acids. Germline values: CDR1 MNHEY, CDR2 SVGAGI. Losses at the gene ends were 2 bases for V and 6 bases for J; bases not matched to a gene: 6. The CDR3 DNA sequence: TGTGCCAGCAGTTACCCAGGGACTAGCGGGAGTCTCAATGAGCAGTTCTTC. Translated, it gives CASSYPGTSGSLNEQFF.

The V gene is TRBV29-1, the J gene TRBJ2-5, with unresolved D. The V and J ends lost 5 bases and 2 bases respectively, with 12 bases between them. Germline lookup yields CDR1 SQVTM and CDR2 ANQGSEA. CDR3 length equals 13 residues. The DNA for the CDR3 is TGCAGCGTTTGCCAGTACACACAAGAGACCCAGTACTTC. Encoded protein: CSVCQYTQETQYF.

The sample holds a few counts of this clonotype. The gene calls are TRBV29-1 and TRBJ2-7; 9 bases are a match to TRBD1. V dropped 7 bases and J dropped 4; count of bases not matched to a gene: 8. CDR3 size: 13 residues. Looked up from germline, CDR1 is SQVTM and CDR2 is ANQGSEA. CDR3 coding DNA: TGCAGCGCCCTCCGGGACAGGGAATACGAGCAGTACTTC. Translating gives CSALRDREYEQYF.

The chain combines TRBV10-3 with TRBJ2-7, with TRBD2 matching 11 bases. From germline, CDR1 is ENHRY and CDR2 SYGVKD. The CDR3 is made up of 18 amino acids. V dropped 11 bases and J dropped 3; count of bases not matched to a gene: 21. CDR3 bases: TGTGCCGTGCAGGCCAACCACTCCCTAGCGGGAGGTGACTACGAGCAGTACTTC. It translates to CAVQANHSLAGGDYEQYF.

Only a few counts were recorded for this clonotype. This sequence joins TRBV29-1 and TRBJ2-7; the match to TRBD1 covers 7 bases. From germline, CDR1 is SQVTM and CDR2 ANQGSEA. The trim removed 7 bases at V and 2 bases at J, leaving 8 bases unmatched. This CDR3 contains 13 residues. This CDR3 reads CSALTGEPYEQYF. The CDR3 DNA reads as TGCAGCGCTCTTACAGGGGAACCCTACGAGCAGTACTTC.

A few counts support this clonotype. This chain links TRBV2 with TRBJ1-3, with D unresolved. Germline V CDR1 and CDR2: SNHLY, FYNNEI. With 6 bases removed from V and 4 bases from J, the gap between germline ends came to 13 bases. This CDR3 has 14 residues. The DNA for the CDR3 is TGTGCCAGCAGGACACTTGTGCCCGGAAACACCATATATTTT. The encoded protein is CASRTLVPGNTIYF.

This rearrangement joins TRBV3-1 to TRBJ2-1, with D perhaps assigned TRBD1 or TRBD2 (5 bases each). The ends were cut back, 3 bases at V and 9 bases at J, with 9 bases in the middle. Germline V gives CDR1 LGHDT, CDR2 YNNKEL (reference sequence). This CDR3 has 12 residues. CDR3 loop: CASSHEGFEQFF. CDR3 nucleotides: TGTGCCAGCAGCCACGAGGGGTTTGAGCAGTTCTTC.

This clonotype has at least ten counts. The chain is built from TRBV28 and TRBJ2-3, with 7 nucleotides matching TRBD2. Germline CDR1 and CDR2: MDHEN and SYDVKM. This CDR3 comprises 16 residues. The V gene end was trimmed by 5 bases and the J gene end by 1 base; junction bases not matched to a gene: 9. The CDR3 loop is CASSIPGGGGTDTQYF. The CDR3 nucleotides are TGTGCCAGCAGTATTCCGGGTGGGGGGGGCACAGATACGCAGTATTTT.

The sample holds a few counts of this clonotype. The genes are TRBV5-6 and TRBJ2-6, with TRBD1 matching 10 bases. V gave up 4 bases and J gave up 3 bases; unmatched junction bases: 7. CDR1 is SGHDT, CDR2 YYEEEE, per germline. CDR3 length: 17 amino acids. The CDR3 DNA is TGTGCCAGCAGCGACCGACAGGGGGCCTTTGGGGCCAACGTCCTGACTTTC. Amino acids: CASSDRQGAFGANVLTF. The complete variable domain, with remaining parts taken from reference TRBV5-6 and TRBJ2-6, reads DAGVTQSPTHLIKTRGQQVTLRCSPKSGHDTVSWYQQALGQGPQFIFQYYEEEERQRGNFPDRFSGHQFPNYSSELNVNALLLGDSALYLCASSDRQGAFGANVLTFGAGSRLTVL.

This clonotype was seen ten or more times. This CDR3 is CASSPYSGRVNEQYF. CDR3 nucleotides: TGTGCCAGCTCACCGTATAGCGGGAGGGTCAACGAGCAGTACTTC. The V call is TRBV18, the J call TRBJ2-7; 11 bases agree with TRBD2. Germline CDR1 reads KGHSH; CDR2 reads LQKENI. Trimming took 3 bases from V and 5 from J; bases not matched to a gene: 6. The CDR3 contains 15 residues.

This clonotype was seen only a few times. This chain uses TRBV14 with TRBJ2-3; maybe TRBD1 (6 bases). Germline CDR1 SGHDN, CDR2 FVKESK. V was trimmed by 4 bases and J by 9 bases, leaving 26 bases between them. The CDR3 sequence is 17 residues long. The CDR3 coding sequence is TGTGCCAGCAGCCCCTGGGTCTCCGGCGGTCCCACAGGGACGCAGTATTTT. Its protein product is CASSPWVSGGPTGTQYF.

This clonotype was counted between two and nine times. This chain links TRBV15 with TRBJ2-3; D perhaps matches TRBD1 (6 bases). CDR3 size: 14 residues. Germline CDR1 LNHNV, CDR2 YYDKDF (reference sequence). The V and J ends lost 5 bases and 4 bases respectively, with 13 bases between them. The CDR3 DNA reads TGTGCCACCAGCGGACACAGACAGGCAGATACGCAGTATTTT. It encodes CATSGHRQADTQYF.

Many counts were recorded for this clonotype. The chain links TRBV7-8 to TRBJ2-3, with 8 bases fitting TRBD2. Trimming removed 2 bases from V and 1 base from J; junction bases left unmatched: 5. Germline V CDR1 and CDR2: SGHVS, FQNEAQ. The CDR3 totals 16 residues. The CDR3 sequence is CASSLYPAGGTDTQYF. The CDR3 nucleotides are TGTGCCAGCAGCTTATATCCAGCGGGGGGCACAGATACGCAGTATTTT.

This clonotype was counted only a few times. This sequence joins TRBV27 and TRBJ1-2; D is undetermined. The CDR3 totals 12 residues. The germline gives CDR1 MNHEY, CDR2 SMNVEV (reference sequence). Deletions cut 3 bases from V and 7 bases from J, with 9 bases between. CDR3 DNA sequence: TGTGCCAGCAGTTTCGGCGGGAGTGGCTACACCTTC. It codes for CASSFGGSGYTF.

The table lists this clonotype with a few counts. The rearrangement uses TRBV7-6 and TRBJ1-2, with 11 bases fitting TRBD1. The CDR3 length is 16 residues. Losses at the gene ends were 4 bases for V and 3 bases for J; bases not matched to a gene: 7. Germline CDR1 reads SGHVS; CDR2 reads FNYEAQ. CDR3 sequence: CASSSLDRGHDYGYTF. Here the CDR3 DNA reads TGTGCCAGCAGCTCGCTGGACAGGGGGCACGACTATGGCTACACCTTC.

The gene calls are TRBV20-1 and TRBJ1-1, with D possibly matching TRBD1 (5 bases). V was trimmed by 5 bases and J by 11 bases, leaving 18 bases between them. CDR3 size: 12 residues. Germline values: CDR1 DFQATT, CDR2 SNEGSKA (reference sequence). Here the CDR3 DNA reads TGCAGTGCTTACCTCGGGACCAAGGGGGCTTTCTTT. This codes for CSAYLGTKGAFF.